A single T cell receptor beta chain is shown here with its context. Repertoires were generated with immunoSEQ multiplex PCR, while TCRdb's copy carries only in-frame clones and drops some. The sample has a few hundred thousand clones, roughly nine tenths seen once. The CDR3 has 14 amino acids. CDR1 and CDR2 from the germline V gene are MNHEY and SMNVEV (reference sequence). Unmatched junction bases numbered 2, after V lost 10 bases and J lost 4 bases. The sample is drawn from a study of cytomegalovirus exposure and HLA in healthy donors. Background on the study: The approximately 120 validation repertoires used the same platform as the approximately 670 first-cohort repertoires, a later analysis reported.

This rearrangement joins TRBV27 to TRBJ2-2; 14 bases agree with TRBD2. The receptor was isolated from a man aged 18-30 years in good health and CMV-seropositive. Sequencing was performed on PBMCs. The CDR3: CATGLAGGTGELFF. The CDR3 bases are TGTGCCACCGGACTAGCGGGGGGCACCGGGGAGCTGTTTTTT.